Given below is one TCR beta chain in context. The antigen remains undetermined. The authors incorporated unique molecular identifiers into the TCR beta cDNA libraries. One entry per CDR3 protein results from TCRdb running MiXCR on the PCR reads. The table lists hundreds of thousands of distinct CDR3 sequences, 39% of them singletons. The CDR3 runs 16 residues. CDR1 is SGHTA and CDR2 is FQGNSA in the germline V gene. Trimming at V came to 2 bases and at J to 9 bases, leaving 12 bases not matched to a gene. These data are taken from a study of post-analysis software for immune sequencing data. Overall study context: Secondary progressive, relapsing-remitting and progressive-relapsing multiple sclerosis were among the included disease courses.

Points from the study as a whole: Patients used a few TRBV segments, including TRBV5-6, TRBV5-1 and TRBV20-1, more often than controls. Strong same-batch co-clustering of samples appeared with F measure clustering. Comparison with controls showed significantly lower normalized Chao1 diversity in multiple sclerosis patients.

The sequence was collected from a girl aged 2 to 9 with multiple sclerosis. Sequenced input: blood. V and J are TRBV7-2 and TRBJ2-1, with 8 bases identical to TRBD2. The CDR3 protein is CASSLTLASGSGEQFF. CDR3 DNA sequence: TGTGCCAGCAGCTTAACATTGGCTAGCGGGTCGGGTGAGCAGTTCTTC.